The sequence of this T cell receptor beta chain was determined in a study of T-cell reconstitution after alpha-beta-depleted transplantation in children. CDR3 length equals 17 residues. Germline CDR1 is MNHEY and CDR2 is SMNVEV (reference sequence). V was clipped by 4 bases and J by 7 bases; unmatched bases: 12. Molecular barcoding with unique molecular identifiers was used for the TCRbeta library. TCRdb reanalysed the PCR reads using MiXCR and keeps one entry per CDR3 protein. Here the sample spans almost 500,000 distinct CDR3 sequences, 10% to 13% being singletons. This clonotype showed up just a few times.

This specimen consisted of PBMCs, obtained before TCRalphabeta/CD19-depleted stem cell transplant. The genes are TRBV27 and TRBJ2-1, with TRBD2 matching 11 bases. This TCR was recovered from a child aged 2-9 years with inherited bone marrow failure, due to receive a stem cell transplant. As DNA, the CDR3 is TGTGCCAGCAGTTCCTTTGGGACTAGCGGATTTTGGAATGAGCAGTTCTTC. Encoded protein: CASSSFGTSGFWNEQFF.